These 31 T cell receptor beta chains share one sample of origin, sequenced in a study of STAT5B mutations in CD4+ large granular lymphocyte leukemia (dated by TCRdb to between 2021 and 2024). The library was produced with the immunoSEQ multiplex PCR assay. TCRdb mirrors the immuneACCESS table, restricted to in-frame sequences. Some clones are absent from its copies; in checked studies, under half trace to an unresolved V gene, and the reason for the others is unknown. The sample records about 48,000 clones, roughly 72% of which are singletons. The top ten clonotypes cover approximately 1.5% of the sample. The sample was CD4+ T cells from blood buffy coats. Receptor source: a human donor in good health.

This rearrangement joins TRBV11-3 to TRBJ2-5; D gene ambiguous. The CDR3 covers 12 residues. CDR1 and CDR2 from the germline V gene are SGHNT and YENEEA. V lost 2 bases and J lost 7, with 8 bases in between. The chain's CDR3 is CASSLSPGTQYF. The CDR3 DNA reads TGTGCCAGCAGCTTATCCCCAGGGACCCAGTACTTC. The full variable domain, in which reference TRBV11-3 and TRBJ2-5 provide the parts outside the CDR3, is EAGVVQSPRYKIIEKKQPVAFWCNPISGHNTLYWYLQNLGQGPELLIRYENEEAVDDSQLPKDRFSAERLKGVDSTLKIQPAELGDSAVYLCASSLSPGTQYFGPGTRLLVL.

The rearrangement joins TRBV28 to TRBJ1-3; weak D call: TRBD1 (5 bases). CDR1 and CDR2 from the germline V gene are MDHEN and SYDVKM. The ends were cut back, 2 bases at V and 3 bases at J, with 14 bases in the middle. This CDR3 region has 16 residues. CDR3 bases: TGTGCCAGCAGTTTAAACCCCCAGGGCTTTGGAAACACCATATATTTT. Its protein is CASSLNPQGFGNTIYF. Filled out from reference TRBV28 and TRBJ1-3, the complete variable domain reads DVKVTQSSRYLVKRTGEKVFLECVQDMDHENMFWYRQDPGLGLRLIYFSYDVKMKEKGDIPEGYSVSREKKERFSLILESASTNQTSMYLCASSLNPQGFGNTIYFGEGSWLTVV.

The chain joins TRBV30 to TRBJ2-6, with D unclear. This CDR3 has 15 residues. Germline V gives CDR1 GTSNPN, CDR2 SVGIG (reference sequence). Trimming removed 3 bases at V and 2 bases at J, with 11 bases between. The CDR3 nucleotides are TGTGCCTGGAGCACTCACGTCCCTGGGGCCAACGTCCTGACTTTC. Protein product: CAWSTHVPGANVLTF.

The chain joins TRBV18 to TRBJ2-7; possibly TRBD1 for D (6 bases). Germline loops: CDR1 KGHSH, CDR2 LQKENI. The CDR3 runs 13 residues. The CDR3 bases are TGTGCCAGCTCTCCACAGGGTTCGTACGAGCAGTACGTC. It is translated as CASSPQGSYEQYV.

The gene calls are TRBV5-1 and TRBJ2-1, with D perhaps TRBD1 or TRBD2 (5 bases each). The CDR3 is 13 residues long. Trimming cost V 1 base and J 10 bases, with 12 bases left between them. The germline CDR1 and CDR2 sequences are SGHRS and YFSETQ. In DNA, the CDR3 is TGCGCCAGCAGCTTGTTTACGGGGCGGGAGCAGTTCTTC. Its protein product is CASSLFTGREQFF.

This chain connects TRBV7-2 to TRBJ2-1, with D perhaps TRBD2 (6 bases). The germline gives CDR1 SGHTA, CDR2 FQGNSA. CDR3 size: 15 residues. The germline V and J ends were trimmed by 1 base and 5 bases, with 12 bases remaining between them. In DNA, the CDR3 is TGTGCCAGCAGCTTAGGGCGGGGCGCTGACAATGAGCAGTTCTTC. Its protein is CASSLGRGADNEQFF.

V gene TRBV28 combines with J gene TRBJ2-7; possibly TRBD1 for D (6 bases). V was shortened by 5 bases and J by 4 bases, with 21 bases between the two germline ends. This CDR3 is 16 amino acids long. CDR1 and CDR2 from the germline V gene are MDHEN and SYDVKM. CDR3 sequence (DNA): TGTGCCAGCAGTCCACGCCCCGGGACACTAAGATACGAGCAGTACGTC. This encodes CASSPRPGTLRYEQYV.

The CDR3 loop reads CASSSTGVANSPLHF. CDR3 sequence (DNA): TGCGCCAGCAGCTCTACAGGGGTGGCCAATTCACCCCTCCACTTT. This sequence joins TRBV5-1 and TRBJ1-6, with 7 bases identical to TRBD1. The CDR3 runs to 15 residues. The junction had 7 bases not matched to a gene; V was cut back by 3 bases and J by 7 bases. From germline, CDR1 is SGHRS and CDR2 YFSETQ.

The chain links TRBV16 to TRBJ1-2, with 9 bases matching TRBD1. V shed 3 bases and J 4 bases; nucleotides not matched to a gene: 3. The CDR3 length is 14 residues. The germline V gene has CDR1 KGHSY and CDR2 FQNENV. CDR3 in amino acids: CASSQWTGAYGYTF. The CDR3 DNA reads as TGTGCCAGCAGCCAGTGGACAGGGGCCTATGGCTACACCTTC.

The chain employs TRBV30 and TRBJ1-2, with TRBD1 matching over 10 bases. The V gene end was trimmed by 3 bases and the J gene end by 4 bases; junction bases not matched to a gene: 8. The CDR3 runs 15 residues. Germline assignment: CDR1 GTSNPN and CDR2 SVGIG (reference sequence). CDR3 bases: TGTGCCTGGAGAGCCGGGACAGGGGAGGTCTATGGCTACACCTTC. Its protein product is CAWRAGTGEVYGYTF.

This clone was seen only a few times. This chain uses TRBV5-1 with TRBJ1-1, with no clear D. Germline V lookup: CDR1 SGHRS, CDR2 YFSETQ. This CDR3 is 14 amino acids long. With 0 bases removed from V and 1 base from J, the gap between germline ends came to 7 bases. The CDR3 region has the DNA TGCGCCAGCAGCTTGGAACCGACGAACACTGAAGCTTTCTTT. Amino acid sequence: CASSLEPTNTEAFF.

Here the CDR3 DNA reads TGTGCCAGCAGCTTAGGCCAAGAGACCCAGTACTTC. This encodes CASSLGQETQYF. The chain has TRBV11-2 and TRBJ2-5; D gene unclear. The CDR3 is made up of 12 amino acids. Looked up from germline, CDR1 is SGHAT and CDR2 is FQNNGV. With 1 base removed from V and 1 base from J, the gap between germline ends came to 1 base.

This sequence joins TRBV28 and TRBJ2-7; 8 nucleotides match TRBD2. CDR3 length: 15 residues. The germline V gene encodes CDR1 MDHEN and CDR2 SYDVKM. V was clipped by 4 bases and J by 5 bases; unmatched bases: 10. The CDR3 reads CASSSTGGGLNEQYF. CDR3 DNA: TGTGCCAGCAGTTCCACCGGCGGGGGGCTGAACGAGCAGTACTTC.

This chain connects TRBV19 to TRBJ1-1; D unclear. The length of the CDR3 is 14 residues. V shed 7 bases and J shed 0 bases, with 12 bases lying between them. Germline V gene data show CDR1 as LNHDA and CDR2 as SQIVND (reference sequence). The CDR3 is CASNGRTMNTEAFF. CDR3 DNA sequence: TGTGCCAGTAATGGCAGGACCATGAACACTGAAGCTTTCTTT.

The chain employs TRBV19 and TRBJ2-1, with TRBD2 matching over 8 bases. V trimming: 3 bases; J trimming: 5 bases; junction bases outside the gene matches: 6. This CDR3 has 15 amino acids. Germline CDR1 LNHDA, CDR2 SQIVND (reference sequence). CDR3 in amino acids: CASSMLAGLNNEQFF. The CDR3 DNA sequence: TGTGCCAGTAGTATGCTAGCGGGTCTGAACAATGAGCAGTTCTTC.

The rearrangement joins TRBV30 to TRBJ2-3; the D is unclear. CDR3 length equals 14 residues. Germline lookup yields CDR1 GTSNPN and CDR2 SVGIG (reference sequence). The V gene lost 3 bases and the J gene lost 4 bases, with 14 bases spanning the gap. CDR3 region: CAWRRVSWADTQYF. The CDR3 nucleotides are TGTGCCTGGAGGAGAGTGAGTTGGGCAGATACGCAGTATTTT.

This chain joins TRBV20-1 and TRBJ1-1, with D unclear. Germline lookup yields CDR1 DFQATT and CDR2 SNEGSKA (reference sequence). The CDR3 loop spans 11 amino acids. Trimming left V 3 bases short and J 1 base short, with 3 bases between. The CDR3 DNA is TGCAGTGCTAGTGGGAACACTGAAGCTTTCTTT. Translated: CSASGNTEAFF.

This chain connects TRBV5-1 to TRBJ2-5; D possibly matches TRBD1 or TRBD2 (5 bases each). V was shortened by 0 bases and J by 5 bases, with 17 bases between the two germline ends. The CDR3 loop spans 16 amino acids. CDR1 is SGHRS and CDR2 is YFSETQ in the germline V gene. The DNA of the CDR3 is TGCGCCAGCAGCTTGGGCGTTTTGGGGGTCGGCGAGACCCAGTACTTC. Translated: CASSLGVLGVGETQYF.

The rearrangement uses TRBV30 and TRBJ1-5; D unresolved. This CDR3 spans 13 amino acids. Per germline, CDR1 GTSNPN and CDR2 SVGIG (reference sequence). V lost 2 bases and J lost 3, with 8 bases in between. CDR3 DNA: TGTGCCTGGAGTCCACAGCACAATCAGCCCCAGCATTTT. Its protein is CAWSPQHNQPQHF.

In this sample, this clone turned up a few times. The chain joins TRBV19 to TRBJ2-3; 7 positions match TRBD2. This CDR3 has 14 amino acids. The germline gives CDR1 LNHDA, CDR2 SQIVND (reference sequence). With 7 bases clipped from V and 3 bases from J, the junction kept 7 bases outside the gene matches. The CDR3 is CASNQPGGTDTQYF. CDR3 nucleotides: TGTGCCAGTAATCAGCCCGGGGGGACAGATACGCAGTATTTT.

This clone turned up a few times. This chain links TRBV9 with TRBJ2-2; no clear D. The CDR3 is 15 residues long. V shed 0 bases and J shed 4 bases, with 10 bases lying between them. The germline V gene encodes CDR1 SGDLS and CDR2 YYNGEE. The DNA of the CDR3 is TGTGCCAGCAGCGTAGGCCCGATTCTCACCGGGGAGCTGTTTTTT. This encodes CASSVGPILTGELFF. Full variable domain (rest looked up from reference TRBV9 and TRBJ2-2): DSGVTQTPKHLITATGQRVTLRCSPRSGDLSVYWYQQSLDQGLQFLIQYYNGEERAKGNILERFSAQQFPDLHSELNLSSLELGDSALYFCASSVGPILTGELFFGEGSRLTVL.

Here the CDR3 reads CASSQDPLATGGNQPQHF. The CDR3 DNA follows: TGTGCCAGCAGCCAAGATCCCCTGGCGACAGGGGGCAATCAGCCCCAGCATTTT. This chain uses TRBV4-2 with TRBJ1-5, with 8 nucleotides matching TRBD1. Unmatched junction bases numbered 9, after V lost 0 bases and J lost 2 bases. CDR1 and CDR2 from the germline V gene are LGHNA and YNFKEQ. This CDR3 spans 18 amino acids.

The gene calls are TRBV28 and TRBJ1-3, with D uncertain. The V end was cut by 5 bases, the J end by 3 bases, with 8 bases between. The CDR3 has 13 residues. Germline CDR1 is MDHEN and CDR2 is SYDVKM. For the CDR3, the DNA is TGTGCCAGCAGTCTGGGGTATGGAAACACCATATATTTT. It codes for CASSLGYGNTIYF.

This chain's CDR3 is CAISGGLGRANPNNEQFF. Written as DNA, the CDR3 is TGTGCCATCAGTGGAGGCTTGGGGCGGGCCAACCCTAACAATGAGCAGTTCTTC. The rearrangement uses TRBV10-3 and TRBJ2-1, with D tentatively TRBD1 or TRBD2 (5 bases each). The CDR3 runs 18 residues. V lost 4 bases and J lost 5, with 24 bases in between. CDR1 and CDR2 (germline): ENHRY, SYGVKD.

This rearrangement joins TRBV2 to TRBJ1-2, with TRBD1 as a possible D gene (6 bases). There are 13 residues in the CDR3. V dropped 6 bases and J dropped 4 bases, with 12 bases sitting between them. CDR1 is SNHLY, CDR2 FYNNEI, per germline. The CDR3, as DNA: TGTGCCAGCAGAACCGGGACATCCTATGGCTACACCTTC. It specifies CASRTGTSYGYTF.

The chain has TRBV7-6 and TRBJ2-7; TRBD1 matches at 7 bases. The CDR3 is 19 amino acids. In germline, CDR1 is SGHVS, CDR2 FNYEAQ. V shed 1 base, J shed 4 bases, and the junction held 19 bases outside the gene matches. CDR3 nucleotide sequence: TGTGCCAGCAGCTTAGATCGGGACAGAAACGTGGTTCTCGGGTACGAGCAGTACTTC. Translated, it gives CASSLDRDRNVVLGYEQYF.

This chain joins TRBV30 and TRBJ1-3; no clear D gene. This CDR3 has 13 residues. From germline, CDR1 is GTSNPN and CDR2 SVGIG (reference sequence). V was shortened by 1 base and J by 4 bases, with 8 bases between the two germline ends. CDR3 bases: TGTGCCTGGAGTGCTCATGTGGGAAACACCATATATTTT. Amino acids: CAWSAHVGNTIYF.

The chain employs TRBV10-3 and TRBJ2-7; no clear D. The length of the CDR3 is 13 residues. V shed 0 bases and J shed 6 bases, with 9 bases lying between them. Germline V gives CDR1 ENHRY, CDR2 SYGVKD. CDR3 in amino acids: CAISESEATEQYV. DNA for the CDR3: TGTGCCATCAGTGAGTCAGAGGCCACCGAGCAGTACGTC.

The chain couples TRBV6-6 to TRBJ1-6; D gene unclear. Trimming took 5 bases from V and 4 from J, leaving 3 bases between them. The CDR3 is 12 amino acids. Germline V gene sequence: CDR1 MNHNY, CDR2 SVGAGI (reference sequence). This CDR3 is CASSQYNSPLHF. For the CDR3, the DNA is TGTGCCAGCAGTCAATATAATTCACCCCTCCACTTT.

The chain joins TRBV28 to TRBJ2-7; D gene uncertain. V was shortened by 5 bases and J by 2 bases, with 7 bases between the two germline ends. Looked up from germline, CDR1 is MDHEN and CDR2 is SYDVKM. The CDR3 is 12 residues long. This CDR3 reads CASSRQTYEQYF. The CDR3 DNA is TGTGCCAGCAGTCGGCAAACCTACGAGCAGTACTTC.

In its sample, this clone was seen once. CDR3 sequence reads: CASLGQGATNYGYTF. The CDR3 coding sequence is TGTGCCAGCCTCGGACAGGGGGCTACTAACTATGGCTACACCTTC. J is TRBJ1-2 and V is TRBV7-9; 11 nucleotides match TRBD1. Unmatched junction bases numbered 5, after V lost 8 bases and J lost 0 bases. Germline V CDR1 and CDR2: SEHNR, FQNEAQ (reference sequence). The CDR3 extends over 15 amino acids.